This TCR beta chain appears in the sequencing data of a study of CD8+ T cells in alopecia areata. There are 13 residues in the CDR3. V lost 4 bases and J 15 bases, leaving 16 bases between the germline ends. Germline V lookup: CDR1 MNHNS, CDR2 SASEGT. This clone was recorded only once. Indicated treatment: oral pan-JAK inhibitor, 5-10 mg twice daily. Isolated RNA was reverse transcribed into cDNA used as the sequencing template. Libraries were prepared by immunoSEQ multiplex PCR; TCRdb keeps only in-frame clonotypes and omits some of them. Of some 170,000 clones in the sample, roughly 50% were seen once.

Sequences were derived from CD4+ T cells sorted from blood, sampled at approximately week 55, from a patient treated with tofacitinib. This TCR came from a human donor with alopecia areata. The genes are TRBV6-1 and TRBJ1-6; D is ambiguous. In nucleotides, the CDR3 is TGTGCCAGCAGTGTCGTGCAGGAGGCCCGCCTCCACTTT. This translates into CASSVVQEARLHF.